This TCR beta chain came from a study of T cell clones after liver transplantation. Looking at the study overall: In this trial, immunosuppression withdrawal was attempted within 2 years of liver transplant. Subjects received no induction therapy and standard immunosuppression until randomization at 12-24 months post-transplant. Post-transplant blood was tracked for graft-donor-reactive T cell clones identified in a pre-transplant mixed lymphocyte reaction. Broader study findings: The donor-reactive repertoire was only partly measurable in two subjects, lacking donor cells.

Sequenced by immunoSEQ multiplex PCR; TCRdb stores in-frame clones only, minus some. This table holds tens of thousands of clones, over 80% found once. On this clone: Its antigen is unidentified. The identical CDR3 is also encoded by other nucleotide sequences in the sample.

CDR3 length: 14 amino acids. Germline V CDR1 and CDR2: SGHRS, YFSETQ. V was trimmed by 0 bases and J by 8 bases, leaving 11 bases between them. This chain uses TRBV5-1 with TRBJ1-4; maybe TRBD1 (6 bases). The sample consisted of CD4+ T cells from blood, taken at the 22-month timepoint. This receptor was identified in a human patient who received a liver transplant. Part of the T cells may come from the graft donor. The CDR3 DNA reads TGCGCCAGCAGCTTGGACAGGGTAGAGGAAAAACTGTTTTTT. It yields the protein CASSLDRVEEKLFF.